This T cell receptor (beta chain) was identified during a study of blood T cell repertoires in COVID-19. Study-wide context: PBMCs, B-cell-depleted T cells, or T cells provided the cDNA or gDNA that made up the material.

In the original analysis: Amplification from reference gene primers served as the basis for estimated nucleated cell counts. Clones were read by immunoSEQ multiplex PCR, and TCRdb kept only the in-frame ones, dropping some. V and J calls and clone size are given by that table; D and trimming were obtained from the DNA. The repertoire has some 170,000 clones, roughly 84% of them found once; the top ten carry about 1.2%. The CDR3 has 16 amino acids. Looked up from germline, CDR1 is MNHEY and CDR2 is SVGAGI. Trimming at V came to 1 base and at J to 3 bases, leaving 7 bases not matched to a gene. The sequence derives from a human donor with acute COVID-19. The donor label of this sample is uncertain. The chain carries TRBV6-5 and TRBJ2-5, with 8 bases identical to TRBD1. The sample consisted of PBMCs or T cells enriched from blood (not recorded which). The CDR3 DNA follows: TGTGCCAGCAGTTACTTCTCAGGGGGCTTTGAAGAGACCCAGTACTTC. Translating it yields CASSYFSGGFEETQYF.